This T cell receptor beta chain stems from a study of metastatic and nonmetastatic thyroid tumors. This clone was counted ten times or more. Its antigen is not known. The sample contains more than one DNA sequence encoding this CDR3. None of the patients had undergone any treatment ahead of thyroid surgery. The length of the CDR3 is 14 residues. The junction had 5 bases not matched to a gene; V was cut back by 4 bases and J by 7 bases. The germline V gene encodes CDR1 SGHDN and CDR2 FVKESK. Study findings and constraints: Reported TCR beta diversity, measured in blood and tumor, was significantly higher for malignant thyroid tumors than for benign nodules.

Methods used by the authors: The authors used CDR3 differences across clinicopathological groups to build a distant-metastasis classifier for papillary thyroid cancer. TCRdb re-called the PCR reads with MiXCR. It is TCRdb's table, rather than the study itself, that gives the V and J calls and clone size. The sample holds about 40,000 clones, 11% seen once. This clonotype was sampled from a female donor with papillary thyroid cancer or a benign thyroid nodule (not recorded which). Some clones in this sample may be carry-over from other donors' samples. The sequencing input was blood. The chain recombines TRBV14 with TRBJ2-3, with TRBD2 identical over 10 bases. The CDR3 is CASSLSSGSNTQYF. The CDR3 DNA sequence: TGTGCCAGCAGCCTATCTAGCGGGAGTAATACGCAGTATTTT.